Listed below are T cell receptor beta chains from one sample, sequenced in a study of breast tumors, draining lymph nodes, adjacent tissues. TCRdb re-called the multiplex PCR reads through MiXCR, storing one row per CDR3 protein. The sample lists approximately 180,000 distinct CDR3 sequences; approximately 30% were seen once. Sequenced: axillary lymph node tissue. The origin of the receptors is a female donor with breast cancer. Some clones in this sample may be carry-over from other donors' samples. The CDR3 runs from the conserved cysteine through the conserved F or W. D genes are given only for firm matches. Rows give clone size only sometimes, using once, few, many, or a class for an expanded clone.

J,D,size,length,V,DNA,CDR3
TRBJ2-3,.,many,11,TRBV19,TGTGCCAGTAGTATAATGGATACGCAGTATTTT,CASSIMDTQYF
TRBJ2-2,TRBD2,.,21,TRBV6-4,TGTGCCAGCAGCCAATCCGGGACTAGCGGGGGGCTGCAGGGTGACACCGGGGAGCTGTTTTTT,CASSQSGTSGGLQGDTGELFF
TRBJ1-3,.,.,13,TRBV5-1,TGCGCCAGCAGCTGGGGGTCTGGAAGCACCATATATTTT,CASSWGSGSTIYF
TRBJ1-2,TRBD1,many,11,TRBV19,TGTGCCTCAAGGGACAGGGATAGCTACACCTTC,CASRDRDSYTF
TRBJ1-4,.,.,13,TRBV3-1,TGTGCCAGCAGCCAAGATCCTGCGGATAAACTGTTTTTT,CASSQDPADKLFF
TRBJ2-2,.,many,14,TRBV4-1,TGCGCCAGCAGCCAGCCCGCCGGAACCGGGGAGCTGTTTTTT,CASSQPAGTGELFF
TRBJ1-2,.,.,12,TRBV20-1,TGCAGTGCTCCAACAGGCCGCTATGGCTACACCTTC,CSAPTGRYGYTF
TRBJ2-7,.,many,13,TRBV3-1,TGTGCCAGCAGCGGACGTCCTACCTACGAGCAGTACTTC,CASSGRPTYEQYF
TRBJ2-1,TRBD2,.,15,TRBV20-1,TGCAGTGCTAAGGGGACTAGCGGGCGGGACAATGAGCAGTTCTTC,CSAKGTSGRDNEQFF
TRBJ1-3,.,.,16,TRBV12-3/TRBV12-4,TGTGCCAGCAGTCTGACAGGCATGATCTCTGGAAACACCATATATTTT,CASSLTGMISGNTIYF
TRBJ1-6,.,.,13,TRBV7-3,TGTGCCAGCAGCTATATATGGAATTCACCCCTCCACTTT,CASSYIWNSPLHF
TRBJ1-1,.,.,13,TRBV4-1,TGCGCCAGCAGCTTTCGGGACCCCGCCGAAGCTTTCTTT,CASSFRDPAEAFF
TRBJ2-1,TRBD2,many,15,TRBV27,TGTGCCAGCAGTTCAAGCGGGGGACTTTACAATGAGCAGTTCTTC,CASSSSGGLYNEQFF
TRBJ1-4,.,.,17,TRBV18,TGTGCCAGCTCACCACCTCGGAGCGGGCAACAGGGTGAAAAACTGTTTTTT,CASSPPRSGQQGEKLFF
TRBJ2-5,.,many,14,TRBV20-1,TGCAGTGCCCCCCATCTAAGGGGGCAAGAGACCCAGTACTTC,CSAPHLRGQETQYF
TRBJ1-2,TRBD1,many,13,TRBV19,TGTGCCAGTATCGGGACAGGGCTCTATGGCTACACCTTC,CASIGTGLYGYTF
TRBJ1-3,.,few,14,TRBV6-6,TGTGCCAGCAGTTCCAAGAGCTCTGGAAACACCATATATTTT,CASSSKSSGNTIYF
TRBJ1-6,.,many,15,TRBV5-8,TGTGCCAGCAGCTTGGGGGATTCCTATAATTCACCCCTCCACTTT,CASSLGDSYNSPLHF
TRBJ2-1,.,.,19,TRBV7-3,TGTGCCAGCAGCTTAATTCGCGGGGACGTCCCGGGATGGAACAATGAGCAGTCCTTC,CASSLIRGDVPGWNNEQSF
TRBJ1-1,TRBD1,few,12,TRBV4-2,TGTGCCAGCAGCGACAGGGGTGGTGAAGCTTTCTTT,CASSDRGGEAFF
TRBJ1-3,.,.,14,TRBV7-2,TGTGCCAGCAGCTTAGCGGTCCCTGGAAACACCATATGTTTT,CASSLAVPGNTICF
TRBJ1-5,.,few,16,TRBV20-1,TGCAGTGCTAGAGATAGGAGGGGGTACAACAATCAGCCCCAGCATTTT,CSARDRRGYNNQPQHF
TRBJ1-4,.,once,18,TRBV7-9,TGTGCCAGCAGCTTAGAACGTTTGGGAGGGTCGGGGGGTGAAAAACTGTTTTTT,CASSLERLGGSGGEKLFF
TRBJ2-7,TRBD2,many,15,TRBV2,TGTGCCAGCACGCGGATGATGCGGGGGGGCTACGAGCAGTACTTC,CASTRMMRGGYEQYF
TRBJ2-2,.,many,15,TRBV4-3,TGCGCCAGCAGCCGCGTACCGAGGGACACCGGGGAGCTGTTTTTT,CASSRVPRDTGELFF
TRBJ1-2,.,.,16,TRBV14,TGTGCCAGCAGCCGAAATCCTACAGGGATCAACTATGGCTACACCTTC,CASSRNPTGINYGYTF
TRBJ2-2,.,many,14,TRBV5-6,TGTGCCAGCAGCACTTACAGGAGGGCGGGGGAGCTGTTTTTT,CASSTYRRAGELFF
TRBJ1-4,TRBD1,many,14,TRBV5-6,TGTGCCAGCAGCGGCCGTGGACAGGGACGAAAACTGTTTTTT,CASSGRGQGRKLFF
TRBJ2-7,.,many,14,TRBV5-1,TGCGCCAGCAGCTTCGTCGGGAGCTCCTACGAGCAGTACTTC,CASSFVGSSYEQYF
TRBJ2-7,.,many,12,TRBV10-3,TGTGCCATCAGTGAGTCAGTAGGAGAGCAGTACTTC,CAISESVGEQYF
TRBJ1-6,.,.,12,TRBV4-2,TGTGCCAGCAGCCAAGGGATTATGTTGGACCACTTT,CASSQGIMLDHF
TRBJ1-5,TRBD1,.,13,TRBV19,TGTGCCACCGCAGGGGGATGTATTCAGCCCCAGCATTTT,CATAGGCIQPQHF
TRBJ2-1,TRBD2,many,14,TRBV6-1,TGTGCCAGCAGGGATAGCGGGGTGGTAAATGAGCAGTTCTTC,CASRDSGVVNEQFF
TRBJ1-6,.,.,17,TRBV20-1,TGCAGTGCACCCCGGGTGGCGGGGGCGTCCTATAATTCACCCCTCCACTTT,CSAPRVAGASYNSPLHF
TRBJ2-2,.,many,15,TRBV4-3,TGCGCCAGCAGCCAAGAAGCGCGGGACACCGGGGAGCTGTTTTTT,CASSQEARDTGELFF
TRBJ2-1,TRBD2,.,16,TRBV15,TGTGCCACCAGCCGAAGCGGGGGGGCTTCTTACAATGAGCAGTTCTTC,CATSRSGGASYNEQFF
TRBJ1-6,TRBD1,.,15,TRBV2,TGTGCCAGCACGGGACAGGGGGGAGGGAATTCACCCCTCCACTTT,CASTGQGGGNSPLHF
TRBJ2-7,TRBD1,many,15,TRBV6-5,TGTGCCAGCAGTTACTCGGGGACAGGGGTCTACGAGCAGTACTTC,CASSYSGTGVYEQYF
TRBJ2-7,.,many,14,TRBV28,TGTGCCAGCAGATTCAGGGGCCGTCACTACGAGCAGTACTTC,CASRFRGRHYEQYF
TRBJ1-2,.,.,13,TRBV28,TGTGCCAGCAGTTTAACGGCAGGTTATGGCTACACCTTC,CASSLTAGYGYTF
TRBJ2-2,TRBD2,many,16,TRBV24-1,TGTGCCACCAGTGATGGACTAGCGCCTAACACCGGGGAGCTGTTTTTT,CATSDGLAPNTGELFF
TRBJ2-2,TRBD2,many,16,TRBV2,TGTGCCAGCCTAGGGCTAGCGGGGGGTAACACCGGGGAGCTGTTTTTT,CASLGLAGGNTGELFF
TRBJ2-7,.,.,12,TRBV7-9,TGTCCCAGCAGCTTCAGCTCCTACGAGCAGTACTTC,CPSSFSSYEQYF
TRBJ2-1,.,many,12,TRBV27,TGTGCCAGCAGTTTATCCAACAATGAGCAGTTCTTC,CASSLSNNEQFF
TRBJ1-4,TRBD1,.,13,TRBV15,TGTGCCACGAAACCGGGACAGGGTGAAAAACTGTTTTTT,CATKPGQGEKLFF
TRBJ1-1,.,.,10,TRBV28,TGTGCCAGCAGCGGTACTGAAGCTTTCTTT,CASSGTEAFF